The present entry profiles one TCR beta chain with its context. Its matching antigen is unknown. Synthesis of TCR beta cDNA relied on 5'RACE template switching carrying UMIs. Each CDR3 protein gets one entry in TCRdb, which reprocessed the 5' RACE reads and gives no DNA. The sample data list a few hundred thousand distinct CDR3 sequences. This record comes from a study of T cells expressing NK-cell markers. Study at large: Serological testing identified seven of the eight sequenced donors as HCMV-seropositive and one as seronegative. Points from the study as a whole: The HCMV specificity of the expanded NKG2C+ T cell clones stayed unresolved. Once again these clonotypes came out on top in the CD3+CD56-NKG2C+ fraction of a handful of donors.

This receptor was taken from a man aged 18 to 30 in good health. The sequenced material came from blood T cells: a sorted CD56 or NKG2C T cell subset, CD4+ or CD8+ T cells, or bulk PBMC T cells (not recorded which).

CDR3 sequence: CATSVQGGPEAQYF. The chain links TRBV24-1 to TRBJ2-3; the D gene TCRdb calls, TRBD1, cannot be checked with no DNA. The germline gives CDR1 KGHDR, CDR2 SFDVKD. This CDR3 contains 14 residues.